Presented here are 2 T cell receptor beta chains from one specimen sequenced in a study of T cell responses to AZD1222 COVID-19 vaccine. Produced via immunoSEQ multiplex PCR; TCRdb's table is partial and in-frame only. The sample shows fewer than 150,000 clones, 85% to 95% of them seen only once. This material consisted of peripheral blood, taken on day 0 of AZD1222 vaccination. These receptors all stem from an adult in good health.

V gene TRBV19 combines with J gene TRBJ2-3; D unclear. Deletions cut 3 bases from V and 2 bases from J, with 15 bases between. Per germline, CDR1 LNHDA and CDR2 SQIVND (reference sequence). The CDR3 covers 16 residues. CDR3 nucleotide sequence: TGTGCCAGTAGTATTGGTCGAGTCCCTTACACAGATACGCAGTATTTT. This gives the protein CASSIGRVPYTDTQYF.

This clone was seen a few times. This chain connects TRBV7-2 to TRBJ2-1, with TRBD2 identical over 10 bases. CDR1 is SGHTA, CDR2 FQGNSA, per germline. The CDR3 covers 15 residues. The trim removed 5 bases at V and 2 bases at J, leaving 3 bases unmatched. The CDR3 DNA follows: TGTGCCAGCAGCCCCCTAGCGGGGGCCTACAATGAGCAGTTCTTC. Translation gives CASSPLAGAYNEQFF. The variable domain in full, with the rest retrieved from reference TRBV7-2 and TRBJ2-1, is GAGVSQSPSNKVTEKGKDVELRCDPISGHTALYWYRQSLGQGLEFLIYFQGNSAPDKSGLPSDRFSAERTGGSVSTLTIQRTQQEDSAVYLCASSPLAGAYNEQFFGPGTRLTVL.